This entry lists 12 T cell receptor beta chains sequenced from one sample in a study of CD8+ T cells in alopecia areata. Treatment described: oral pan-JAK inhibitor, 5-10 mg twice daily. cDNA reverse transcribed from extracted RNA served as the sequencing template. TCRdb's copy holds only in-frame clones and misses some; the assay was immunoSEQ multiplex PCR. The profile shows 110,000 or so clones, around 58% of them singletons. Sequenced here: CD8+ T cells sorted from blood, sampled at week 4, from a patient treated with tofacitinib. Receptors originate from a human donor with alopecia areata.

There are a few counts of this clone. The V gene is TRBV4-1, the J gene TRBJ2-5; D gene unclear. The germline CDR1 and CDR2 sequences are MGHRA and YSYEKL. This CDR3 spans 14 amino acids. Between the trimmed V and J ends, which lost 1 base and 3 bases, there was a span of 9 bases. This CDR3 is CASSQVGMEETQYF. CDR3 nucleotide sequence: TGCGCCAGCAGCCAAGTTGGGATGGAAGAGACCCAGTACTTC.

The table lists this clone with a few counts. The gene calls are TRBV29-1 and TRBJ1-2; a weak D match, TRBD1 (5 bases). V lost 0 bases and J 3 bases, leaving 8 bases between the germline ends. There are 13 residues in the CDR3. Germline V gene lookup returns CDR1 SQVTM and CDR2 ANQGSEA. CDR3 nucleotide sequence: TGCAGCGTTGAAGAGGCAGGGTACTATGGCTACACCTTC. Its protein is CSVEEAGYYGYTF.

The chain joins TRBV18 to TRBJ2-3; weak D call: TRBD1 (7 bases). The germline V and J ends were trimmed by 5 bases and 3 bases, with 18 bases remaining between them. CDR1 is KGHSH, CDR2 LQKENI, per germline. The CDR3 has 16 residues. The CDR3: CASSSRQGGGTDTQYF. The CDR3 coding sequence is TGTGCCAGCTCATCCCGACAGGGCGGAGGGACAGATACGCAGTATTTT.

This chain joins TRBV29-1 and TRBJ2-7; TRBD1 might be the D (7 bases). The V and J ends lost 1 base and 3 bases respectively, with 16 bases between them. CDR3 length: 15 residues. Per the germline V gene, CDR1 is SQVTM and CDR2 is ANQGSEA. The DNA for the CDR3 is TGCAGCGTTGAAGCTTCCGACAGGGAGGACTACGAGCAGTACTTC. Amino acid sequence: CSVEASDREDYEQYF.

The chain employs TRBV13 and TRBJ1-2, with no clear D. Germline CDR1 is PRHDT and CDR2 is FYEKMQ (reference sequence). V was trimmed by 5 bases and J by 2 bases, leaving 9 bases between them. This CDR3 comprises 13 residues. The CDR3 protein is CASSRFGNYGYTF. The CDR3 DNA sequence: TGTGCCAGCAGCCGATTCGGGAACTATGGCTACACCTTC.

A few counts support this clone. The CDR3 nucleotides are TGCAGCGTTCTAGAGGGGAGTGAGCAGTACTTC. Its protein is CSVLEGSEQYF. V gene TRBV29-1 combines with J gene TRBJ2-7; D may match TRBD1 or TRBD2 (5 bases each). The CDR3 is 11 amino acids. The germline V gene has CDR1 SQVTM and CDR2 ANQGSEA. The V end was cut by 5 bases, the J end by 7 bases, with 12 bases between.

This clone was seen once. The rearrangement joins TRBV6-5 to TRBJ1-2; D is undetermined. CDR3 length equals 10 residues. Per germline, CDR1 MNHEY and CDR2 SVGAGI. The V end was cut by 10 bases, the J end by 8 bases, with 11 bases between. The CDR3 DNA reads TGTGCCACGAATAGCGGGGGCTACACCTTC. This translates into CATNSGGYTF.

This clone was seen at least ten times. This chain connects TRBV11-2 to TRBJ2-1; TRBD2 matches at 13 bases. Germline V gene sequence: CDR1 SGHAT, CDR2 FQNNGV. CDR3 length: 14 residues. Losses at the gene ends were 4 bases for V and 9 bases for J; bases not matched to a gene: 3. The CDR3 DNA sequence: TGTGCCAGCAGCTCGGGACTAGCGGGGAGTGAGCAGTTCTTC. Protein product: CASSSGLAGSEQFF.

The chain carries TRBV23-1 and TRBJ2-1, with a weak D call TRBD2 (6 bases). TRBV23-1 carries the ORF label, with uncertain function. This CDR3 comprises 13 residues. Trimming shortened V by 10 bases and J by 10 bases, and 20 bases separated the two germline ends. CDR3 loop: CANKLADLLEQFF. The CDR3 region has the DNA TGCGCCAACAAATTAGCGGACCTCCTCGAGCAGTTCTTC.

The genes are TRBV29-1 and TRBJ2-7, with D perhaps being TRBD1 or TRBD2 (5 bases each). With 4 bases removed from V and 3 bases from J, the gap between germline ends came to 10 bases. The CDR3 is 12 residues long. CDR1 and CDR2 from the germline V gene are SQVTM and ANQGSEA. CDR3 in amino acids: CSVGSGGYEQYF. In DNA, the CDR3 is TGCAGCGTTGGCTCTGGGGGCTACGAGCAGTACTTC.

This chain uses TRBV6-5 with TRBJ2-1; D is perhaps TRBD2 (5 bases). Germline CDR1 reads MNHEY; CDR2 reads SVGAGI. This CDR3 spans 16 amino acids. V lost 2 bases and J lost 8, with 19 bases in between. The DNA for the CDR3 is TGTGCCAGCAGTTACAGGACCCAGAGGGTGGGTGATGAGCAGTTCTTC. It translates to CASSYRTQRVGDEQFF.

The chain carries TRBV27 and TRBJ1-2; D gene uncertain. V was pared by 4 bases and J by 1 base, with 13 bases between. Germline V gives CDR1 MNHEY, CDR2 SMNVEV (reference sequence). This CDR3 has 15 amino acids. CDR3 sequence (DNA): TGTGCCAGCAGTTCCGGAGAAGGGTATAACTATGGCTACACCTTC. Amino acid sequence: CASSSGEGYNYGYTF.